The rows below give T cell receptor beta chains drawn from one sample of a study of T cell responses to AZD1222 COVID-19 vaccine. This table comes from immunoSEQ multiplex PCR, and its TCRdb copy is limited to in-frame clones, with some not included. The data contain roughly 49,000 clones, more than 60% of them singletons. Here the sequenced sample was peripheral blood, taken on day 0 of AZD1222 vaccination. All receptors derive from an adult in good health. The CDR3 runs from the conserved cysteine through the conserved F or W. D genes are given only for firm matches. Rows may omit the clone size; those that give it use once, few, many or a size class.

j_call cdr3_length d_call v_call clone_size cdr3_aa cdr3_nt
TRBJ1-6 11 NA TRBV12-3/TRBV12-4 NA CASRNNSPLHF TGTGCCAGCAGAAATAATTCACCCCTCCACTTT
TRBJ2-2 19 TRBD2 TRBV24-1 NA CATSDRGTSGGANTGELFF TGTGCCACCAGTGATCGCGGGACTAGCGGGGGTGCTAACACCGGGGAGCTGTTTTTT
TRBJ1-4 15 NA TRBV28 NA CASSLRTAGNEKLFF TGTGCCAGCAGTCTCCGGACAGCCGGGAATGAAAAACTGTTTTTT
TRBJ1-2 14 NA TRBV28 few CASSYRQGTSGYTF TGTGCCAGCAGTTACCGTCAGGGCACGAGTGGCTACACCTTC
TRBJ1-2 12 NA TRBV5-1 NA CASSPDSYGYTF TGCGCCAGCAGCCCGGACAGCTATGGCTACACCTTC
TRBJ2-2 19 NA TRBV9 NA CASSVAGYPGYANTGELFF TGTGCCAGCAGCGTAGCAGGGTACCCCGGATACGCGAACACCGGGGAGCTGTTTTTT
TRBJ2-2 16 NA TRBV3-1/TRBV3-2 NA CASSQPLSSSGGELFF TGTGCCAGCAGCCAACCGCTTAGCTCCTCGGGCGGGGAGCTGTTTTTT
TRBJ2-2 13 TRBD1 TRBV2 few CASSGQGTGELFF TGTGCCAGCAGTGGACAGGGCACCGGGGAGCTGTTTTTT
TRBJ1-6 14 NA TRBV28 NA CASGGVSLNSPLHF TGTGCCAGCGGGGGGGTGTCGCTTAATTCACCCCTCCACTTT
TRBJ2-7 15 TRBD2 TRBV6-2/TRBV6-3 NA CASSRTGVSGSEQYF TGTGCCAGCAGTCGGACCGGGGTCAGCGGGAGCGAGCAGTACTTC
TRBJ2-1 11 NA TRBV29-1 once CSVWVRNEQFF TGCAGCGTCTGGGTTAGGAATGAGCAGTTCTTC
TRBJ1-2 16 TRBD1 TRBV7-6 NA CASSSGTGGIGYGYTF TGTGCCAGCAGCTCGGGGACAGGGGGAATCGGTTATGGCTACACCTTC
TRBJ1-2 12 NA TRBV4-1 NA CASSQEGHGYTF TGCGCCAGCAGCCAAGAGGGGCATGGCTACACCTTC
TRBJ1-1 15 TRBD1 TRBV7-2 NA CASRGWTGGNSEAFF TGTGCCAGCAGGGGTTGGACAGGCGGAAACTCTGAAGCTTTCTTT
TRBJ1-2 13 TRBD1 TRBV6-5 few CASRGTVNYGYTF TGTGCCAGCAGGGGGACAGTCAACTATGGCTACACCTTC
TRBJ1-2 13 TRBD1 TRBV3-1/TRBV3-2 NA CASSSTGGAGYTF TGTGCCAGCAGCTCCACAGGGGGCGCTGGCTACACCTTC
TRBJ2-1 13 NA TRBV19 NA CASSPDTYNEQFF TGTGCCAGTAGCCCCGACACATACAATGAGCAGTTCTTC
TRBJ2-7 15 NA TRBV3-1/TRBV3-2 NA CASSQDVRGTYEQYF TGTGCCAGCAGCCAAGATGTGAGAGGAACCTACGAGCAGTACTTC
TRBJ2-2 15 TRBD1 TRBV6-4 NA CASGSTGGNTGELFF TGTGCCAGCGGATCCACAGGGGGAAACACCGGGGAGCTGTTTTTT
TRBJ1-2 13 NA TRBV3-1/TRBV3-2 NA CASSQEPSLGYTF TGTGCCAGCAGCCAAGAACCTTCTCTAGGCTACACCTTC
TRBJ1-2 15 NA TRBV6-2/TRBV6-3 NA CASSSASQPNYGYTF TGTGCCAGCAGTTCCGCCTCACAGCCTAACTATGGCTACACCTTC
TRBJ1-2 16 NA TRBV4-1 NA CASSQEGGRAIGGYTF TGCGCCAGCAGCCAAGAAGGCGGCAGGGCAATAGGGGGCTACACCTTC
TRBJ1-2 15 TRBD1 TRBV6-5 NA CASSYNTGGGYGYTF TGTGCCAGCAGTTACAATACAGGGGGAGGTTATGGCTACACCTTC
TRBJ1-3 13 NA TRBV7-2 NA CASAQGSGNTIYF TGTGCCAGCGCACAGGGTTCTGGAAACACCATATATTTT
TRBJ2-4 15 TRBD1 TRBV7-8 NA CASSLGGQGLTIQYF TGTGCCAGCAGCTTAGGGGGACAGGGTTTGACCATTCAGTACTTC
TRBJ1-5 14 NA TRBV6-1 once CASSEAGSNQPQHF TGTGCCAGCAGTGAAGCAGGGAGCAATCAGCCCCAGCATTTT
TRBJ1-5 15 TRBD1 TRBV19 NA CASSGGQGGNQPQHF TGTGCCAGTAGTGGGGGCCAGGGGGGCAATCAGCCCCAGCATTTT
TRBJ2-5 13 NA TRBV28 NA CASSLSSAETQYF TGTGCCAGCAGTTTATCTAGTGCCGAGACCCAGTACTTC
TRBJ2-3 17 NA TRBV5-1 NA CASSYTLGTVSTDTQYF TGCGCCAGCAGCTATACCCTAGGGACGGTTAGCACAGATACGCAGTATTTT
TRBJ1-2 13 NA TRBV9 once CASSGETAYGYTF TGTGCCAGCAGCGGAGAGACAGCCTATGGCTACACCTTC
TRBJ1-6 12 NA TRBV19 NA CASRDGYSPLHF TGTGCCAGCCGGGACGGATATTCACCCCTCCACTTT
TRBJ2-3 14 NA TRBV6-2/TRBV6-3 once CASSYSTLTDTQYF TGTGCCAGCAGTTACTCGACCCTCACAGATACGCAGTATTTT
TRBJ1-2 15 NA TRBV4-1 NA CASSQGDSSNYGYTF TGCGCCAGCAGCCAAGGAGACAGTAGTAACTATGGCTACACCTTC
TRBJ1-3 17 NA TRBV11-2 NA CASSLDRTYLSGNTIYF TGTGCCAGCAGCTTAGATAGGACGTACCTCTCTGGAAACACCATATATTTT
TRBJ2-1 15 TRBD2 TRBV28 few CASVTSSGVVNEQFF TGTGCCAGCGTTACATCCAGCGGGGTAGTCAATGAGCAGTTCTTC